This entry lists 29 T cell receptor beta chains sequenced from one sample in a study of memory CD4+ T cells and cytomegalovirus serostatus. Libraries were prepared by immunoSEQ multiplex PCR; TCRdb keeps only in-frame clonotypes and omits some of them. In the table there are about 75,000 clones, about 78% of which are singletons. The sort gate was single viable CD3+CD4+CD8-CD45RO+ cells for memory CD4+ T cells. The sample comprised memory CD4+ T cells from blood. The receptors were gathered from an adult in good health and CMV-seropositive.

The rearrangement uses TRBV28 and TRBJ2-5; perhaps TRBD2 as D (6 bases). The CDR3 length is 14 residues. V lost 2 bases and J 1 base, leaving 8 bases between the germline ends. CDR1 and CDR2 from the germline V gene are MDHEN and SYDVKM. The CDR3 coding sequence is TGTGCCAGCAGTTTAGGCGGGGCCCAAGAGACCCAGTACTTC. As protein: CASSLGGAQETQYF.

This clone was recorded only once. This chain joins TRBV4-3 and TRBJ2-1, with 13 bases matching TRBD2. Germline values: CDR1 LGHNA, CDR2 YSLEER. V lost 4 bases and J lost 10; bases outside the gene matches: 10. The CDR3 totals 16 residues. The CDR3: CASSRAGTSGVAEQFF. CDR3 DNA sequence: TGCGCCAGCAGCCGCGCCGGGACTAGCGGGGTTGCGGAGCAGTTCTTC.

This clone was seen more than once but under ten times. One junction end disagrees with the germline gene, perhaps due to a read error. The rearrangement links TRBV7-7 to TRBJ1-1; possible D gene TRBD1, 5 bases. This CDR3 spans 13 amino acids. Germline V gene data show CDR1 as SSHAT and CDR2 as FNYEAQ (reference sequence). Here the CDR3 reads CASSPQENTEAFF. The CDR3, as DNA: TGTGCTAGCAGCCCACAGGAGAACACTGAAGCTTTCTTT.

Turning to this clone: The same CDR3 is also encoded by other DNA sequences in this sample. The chain is built from TRBV11-2 and TRBJ2-1; D remains unclear. CDR1 is SGHAT and CDR2 is FQNNGV in the germline V gene. This CDR3 is built from 15 residues. V was shortened by 5 bases and J by 0 bases, with 11 bases between the two germline ends. This CDR3 is CASSLGGGSYNEQFF. DNA of the CDR3: TGTGCCAGCAGCCTGGGCGGCGGCTCCTACAATGAGCAGTTCTTC.

The chain has TRBV29-1 and TRBJ1-2; maybe TRBD1 (5 bases). The CDR3 has 12 amino acids. Germline values: CDR1 SQVTM, CDR2 ANQGSEA. V was pared by 5 bases and J by 7 bases, with 14 bases between. CDR3 protein: CSVPGTGFGYTF. The CDR3 nucleotides are TGCAGCGTTCCCGGGACTGGCTTTGGCTACACCTTC.

In its sample, this clone was seen once. The chain recombines TRBV7-8 with TRBJ2-1, with D tentatively TRBD1 or TRBD2 (5 bases each). The V and J ends lost 1 base and 11 bases respectively, with 18 bases between them. This CDR3 has 15 amino acids. Germline V gives CDR1 SGHVS, CDR2 FQNEAQ. This CDR3 is CASSLGTFTGVQQFF. The CDR3 coding sequence is TGTGCCAGCAGCTTAGGGACATTCACCGGGGTACAGCAGTTCTTC.

The chain joins TRBV6-5 to TRBJ1-6, with no clear D. Germline V gene lookup returns CDR1 MNHEY and CDR2 SVGAGI. Trimming stripped 0 bases from V and 10 bases from J, with 7 bases between. The CDR3 extends over 13 amino acids. CDR3 nucleotide sequence: TGTGCCAGCAGTTACTCGATCGGGTCACCCCTCCACTTT. Protein: CASSYSIGSPLHF.

V usage is TRBV11-3 and J usage is TRBJ1-1; D possibly corresponds to TRBD1 (5 bases). Germline V CDR1 and CDR2: SGHNT, YENEEA. This CDR3 is built from 14 residues. Trimming took 5 bases from V and 2 from J, leaving 12 bases between them. The CDR3: CASSPGGDNTEAFF. In DNA form, the CDR3 reads TGTGCCAGCAGCCCGGGGGGGGACAACACTGAAGCTTTCTTT.

The chain joins TRBV10-2 to TRBJ1-5, with a tentative D call TRBD1 (5 bases). The CDR3 has 13 amino acids. CDR1 WSHSY and CDR2 SAAADI come from the germline V gene. With 6 bases removed from V and 7 bases from J, the gap between germline ends came to 13 bases. CDR3 DNA: TGCGCCAGCAGCCGGGACCCGGGACAGCCCCAGCATTTT. It encodes CASSRDPGQPQHF.

V is TRBV2 and J is TRBJ2-6; D is ambiguous. Germline CDR1 is SNHLY and CDR2 is FYNNEI. The CDR3 has 15 residues. V dropped 4 bases and J dropped 3 bases, with 10 bases sitting between them. The CDR3 is CASSGDILGANVLTF. CDR3 bases: TGTGCCAGCAGTGGAGACATTCTTGGGGCCAACGTCCTGACTTTC. Together with reference TRBV2 and TRBJ2-6, the CDR3 gives the full variable domain: EPEVTQTPSHQVTQMGQEVILRCVPISNHLYFYWYRQILGQKVEFLVSFYNNEISEKSEIFDDQFSVERPDGSNFTLKIRSTKLEDSAMYFCASSGDILGANVLTFGAGSRLTVL.

As DNA, the CDR3 is TGTGCCAGCAGTGAACTATCCCAGGGACTTACAGATACGCAGTATTTT. Amino acid sequence: CASSELSQGLTDTQYF. The chain combines TRBV6-1 with TRBJ2-3; possible D gene TRBD2, 6 bases. The CDR3 is made up of 16 amino acids. V was shortened by 2 bases and J by 3 bases, with 15 bases between the two germline ends. Germline CDR1 MNHNS, CDR2 SASEGT.

The chain combines TRBV28 with TRBJ1-5; D is possibly TRBD1 (5 bases). V was trimmed by 11 bases and J by 3 bases, leaving 17 bases between them. The CDR3 loop spans 14 amino acids. Germline V CDR1 and CDR2: MDHEN, SYDVKM. CDR3 DNA: TGTGCCTCTCAAAGGGGCCAGACCAATCAGCCCCAGCATTTT. It translates to CASQRGQTNQPQHF. Based on the CDR3 plus reference TRBV28 and TRBJ1-5, the full variable domain is DVKVTQSSRYLVKRTGEKVFLECVQDMDHENMFWYRQDPGLGLRLIYFSYDVKMKEKGDIPEGYSVSREKKERFSLILESASTNQTSMYLCASQRGQTNQPQHFGDGTRLSIL.

This chain connects TRBV30 to TRBJ2-3, with TRBD2 identical over 9 bases. This CDR3 region has 15 residues. CDR1 GTSNPN and CDR2 SVGIG come from the germline V gene (reference sequence). With 6 bases clipped from V and 1 base from J, the junction kept 8 bases outside the gene matches. CDR3 residues: CACGGASGGTDTQYF. For the CDR3, the DNA is TGTGCCTGTGGGGGTGCTAGCGGGGGCACAGATACGCAGTATTTT.

The chain couples TRBV7-6 to TRBJ1-6; the D is unclear. Per the germline V gene, CDR1 is SGHVS and CDR2 is FNYEAQ. The CDR3 totals 16 residues. The V end lost 1 base, the J end lost 9 bases, and 16 bases lay between the germline ends. CDR3 sequence: CASSLGSGSSVSPLHF. CDR3 bases: TGTGCCAGCAGCTTAGGAAGCGGCAGCAGTGTTTCACCCCTCCACTTT. Combining the CDR3 with reference TRBV7-6 and TRBJ1-6 gives the whole variable domain GAGVSQSPRYKVTKRGQDVALRCDPISGHVSLYWYRQALGQGPEFLTYFNYEAQQDKSGLPNDRFSAERPEGSISTLTIQRTEQRDSAMYRCASSLGSGSSVSPLHFGNGTRLTVT.

V and J are TRBV19 and TRBJ1-5; D is possibly TRBD1 (6 bases). The germline gives CDR1 LNHDA, CDR2 SQIVND (reference sequence). The CDR3 has 13 residues. The germline V and J ends were trimmed by 3 bases and 5 bases, with 8 bases remaining between them. CDR3 DNA: TGTGCCAGTAGTATTTCAGGGGATCAGCCCCAGCATTTT. As protein: CASSISGDQPQHF.

V usage is TRBV10-1 and J usage is TRBJ2-1, with D uncertain. Germline V gene data show CDR1 as WNHNN and CDR2 as SYGVQD (reference sequence). Trimming cost V 5 bases and J 2 bases, with 10 bases left between them. The CDR3 sequence is 14 residues long. The CDR3 reads CASSSRETYNEQFF. CDR3 DNA: TGCGCCAGCAGTTCTAGGGAAACCTACAATGAGCAGTTCTTC.

The chain is built from TRBV9 and TRBJ2-3, with 10 bases aligning to TRBD1. The CDR3 has 15 residues. CDR1 and CDR2 (germline): SGDLS, YYNGEE. J was trimmed by 6 bases and V by 1 base; bases with no gene match: 5. The CDR3 nucleotides read TGTGCCAGCAGCGTACGGGACAGGGGTCCTGATACGCAGTATTTT. The encoded protein is CASSVRDRGPDTQYF.

The chain is built from TRBV11-2 and TRBJ1-4; 7 nucleotides match TRBD1. The CDR3 totals 15 residues. V lost 4 bases and J lost 2; bases outside the gene matches: 4. CDR1 and CDR2 from the germline V gene are SGHAT and FQNNGV. The CDR3 sequence is CASSSRQGTNEKLFF. For the CDR3, the DNA is TGTGCCAGCAGCTCCCGACAGGGTACTAATGAAAAACTGTTTTTT.

The rearrangement links TRBV11-2 to TRBJ2-1; 12 bases are shared with TRBD2. This CDR3 has 15 amino acids. V shed 6 bases and J 7 bases; nucleotides not matched to a gene: 7. Germline V gene sequence: CDR1 SGHAT, CDR2 FQNNGV. The CDR3 nucleotides read TGTGCCAGCAGACAGACTAGCGGGGGTTGGAATGAGCAGTTCTTC. Encoded protein: CASRQTSGGWNEQFF.

The chain joins TRBV30 to TRBJ2-3; TRBD1 is a possible D gene (6 bases). V lost 3 bases to trimming and J lost 3 bases, with 13 bases between them. CDR1 is GTSNPN, CDR2 SVGIG, per germline (reference sequence). The CDR3 covers 14 residues. This chain's CDR3 is CAWRKGGWTDTQYF. The CDR3 nucleotides are TGTGCCTGGAGGAAAGGGGGATGGACAGATACGCAGTATTTT.

The chain carries TRBV7-2 and TRBJ1-5, with a possible D match to TRBD1 (6 bases). Germline V gives CDR1 SGHTA, CDR2 FQGNSA. The CDR3 is 14 amino acids. Trimming pared 2 bases from V and 9 bases from J, leaving 14 bases between. The chain's CDR3 is CASSLQGSIPPQHF. CDR3 DNA: TGTGCCAGCAGCTTACAGGGGAGCATCCCGCCCCAGCATTTT.

This chain links TRBV15 with TRBJ2-5; 10 bases align to TRBD2. V gave up 8 bases and J gave up 0 bases; unmatched junction bases: 9. The CDR3 runs 16 residues. The germline V gene encodes CDR1 LNHNV and CDR2 YYDKDF (reference sequence). The CDR3 nucleotides read TGTGCCACCTCGAGCTTACTAGCGGGGAACCAAGAGACCCAGTACTTC. Protein: CATSSLLAGNQETQYF. Combining the CDR3 with reference TRBV15 and TRBJ2-5 gives the whole variable domain DAMVIQNPRYQVTQFGKPVTLSCSQTLNHNVMYWYQQKSSQAPKLLFHYYDKDFNNEADTPDNFQSRRPNTSFCFLDIRSPGLGDTAMYLCATSSLLAGNQETQYFGPGTRLLVL.

The chain recombines TRBV15 with TRBJ1-4; 12 bases fit TRBD1. Germline V gene data show CDR1 as LNHNV and CDR2 as YYDKDF (reference sequence). This CDR3 spans 17 amino acids. Trimming at V came to 0 bases and at J to 8 bases, leaving 7 bases not matched to a gene. CDR3 in DNA: TGTGCCACCAGCAGAGATCGGATCGGGACAGGGGGCGAAAAACTGTTTTTT. This codes for CATSRDRIGTGGEKLFF.

The J gene is TRBJ2-3, the V gene TRBV9; a possible D gene is TRBD2 (5 bases). Germline V gene data show CDR1 as SGDLS and CDR2 as YYNGEE. CDR3 length: 16 residues. Trimming stripped 4 bases from V and 2 bases from J, with 17 bases between. The CDR3 loop is CASSPLGAGITDTQYF. In DNA form, the CDR3 reads TGTGCCAGCAGCCCTTTGGGTGCGGGTATCACAGATACGCAGTATTTT. Variable domain in full (rest from reference TRBV9 and TRBJ2-3): DSGVTQTPKHLITATGQRVTLRCSPRSGDLSVYWYQQSLDQGLQFLIQYYNGEERAKGNILERFSAQQFPDLHSELNLSSLELGDSALYFCASSPLGAGITDTQYFGPGTRLTVL.

The chain links TRBV6-4 to TRBJ1-1, with 10 bases that match TRBD1. Germline-derived CDR1 and CDR2 are MRHNA and SNTAGT. The V segment lost 4 bases and the J segment 5 bases; nucleotides outside the gene matches: 10. This CDR3 spans 16 amino acids. CDR3 nucleotide sequence: TGTGCCAGCAGTGGGGGGACAGGGGTCCTTAGGACTGAAGCTTTCTTT. It is translated as CASSGGTGVLRTEAFF.

This clone was seen a single time. The chain is built from TRBV6-5 and TRBJ2-5, with D hard to call. Germline V CDR1 and CDR2: MNHEY, SVGAGI. Trimming stripped 2 bases from V and 10 bases from J, with 14 bases between. The CDR3 sequence is 13 residues long. The CDR3 here is CASSYGRAGFQYF. The CDR3 nucleotides read TGTGCCAGCAGTTACGGTCGAGCCGGGTTCCAGTACTTC.

The chain carries TRBV28 and TRBJ2-5; D possibly corresponds to TRBD2 (5 bases). The V gene lost 2 bases and the J gene lost 2 bases, with 15 bases spanning the gap. The CDR3 spans 16 residues. The germline CDR1 and CDR2 sequences are MDHEN and SYDVKM. The CDR3 protein is CASSLGLSATQETQYF. The CDR3 nucleotides are TGTGCCAGCAGTTTAGGGCTTAGCGCAACTCAAGAGACCCAGTACTTC.

Only a few counts were recorded for this clone. The chain carries TRBV19 and TRBJ1-2, with unresolved D. The CDR3 is 13 amino acids. CDR1 is LNHDA, CDR2 SQIVND, per germline (reference sequence). The ends were cut back, 3 bases at V and 4 bases at J, with 9 bases in the middle. In DNA form, the CDR3 reads TGTGCCAGTAGTATCCGAACAGCCTATGGCTACACCTTC. Translation gives CASSIRTAYGYTF.

J is TRBJ2-5 and V is TRBV9; tentative D call: TRBD1 (6 bases). Trimming took off 0 bases at V and 5 bases at J, with 11 bases between the two ends. Germline-derived CDR1 and CDR2 are SGDLS and YYNGEE. This CDR3 comprises 14 residues. This CDR3 reads CASSVAGELETQYF. For the CDR3, the DNA is TGTGCCAGCAGCGTAGCAGGGGAGTTGGAGACCCAGTACTTC.